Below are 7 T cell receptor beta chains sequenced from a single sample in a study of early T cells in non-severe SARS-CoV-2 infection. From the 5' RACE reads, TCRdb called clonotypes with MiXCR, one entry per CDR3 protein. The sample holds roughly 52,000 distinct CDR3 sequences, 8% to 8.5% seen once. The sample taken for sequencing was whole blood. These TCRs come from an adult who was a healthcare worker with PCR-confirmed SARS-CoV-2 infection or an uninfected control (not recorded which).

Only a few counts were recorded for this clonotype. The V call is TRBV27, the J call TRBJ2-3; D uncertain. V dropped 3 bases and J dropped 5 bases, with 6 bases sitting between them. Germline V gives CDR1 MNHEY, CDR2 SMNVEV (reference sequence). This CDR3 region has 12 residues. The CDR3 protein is CASSFGRDTQYF. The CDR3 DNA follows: TGTGCCAGCAGTTTTGGGCGAGATACGCAGTATTTT.

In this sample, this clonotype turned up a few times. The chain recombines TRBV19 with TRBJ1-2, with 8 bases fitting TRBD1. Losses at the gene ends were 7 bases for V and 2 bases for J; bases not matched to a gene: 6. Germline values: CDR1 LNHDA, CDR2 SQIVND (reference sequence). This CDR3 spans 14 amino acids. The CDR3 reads CASTDPGGNYGYTF. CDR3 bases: TGTGCCAGTACCGATCCAGGGGGCAACTATGGCTACACCTTC.

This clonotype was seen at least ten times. CDR3 residues: CASSYMVGYSAYEQYF. Here the CDR3 DNA reads TGTGCCAGCAGTTATATGGTTGGTTACTCCGCCTACGAGCAGTACTTC. This chain uses TRBV6-5 with TRBJ2-7; D not resolved. With 3 bases removed from V and 2 bases from J, the gap between germline ends came to 17 bases. This CDR3 is 16 amino acids long. Germline V gene data show CDR1 as MNHEY and CDR2 as SVGAGI.

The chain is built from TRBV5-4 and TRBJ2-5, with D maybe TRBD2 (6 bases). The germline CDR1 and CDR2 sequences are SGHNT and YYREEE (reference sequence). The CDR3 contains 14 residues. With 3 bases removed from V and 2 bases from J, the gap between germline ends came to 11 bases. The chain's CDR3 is CASSSGTSQETQYF. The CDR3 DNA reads TGTGCCAGCAGCTCAGGGACTTCGCAAGAGACCCAGTACTTC. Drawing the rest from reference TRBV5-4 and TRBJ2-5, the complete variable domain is ETGVTQSPTHLIKTRGQQVTLRCSSQSGHNTVSWYQQALGQGPQFIFQYYREEENGRGNFPPRFSGLQFPNYSSELNVNALELDDSALYLCASSSGTSQETQYFGPGTRLLVL.

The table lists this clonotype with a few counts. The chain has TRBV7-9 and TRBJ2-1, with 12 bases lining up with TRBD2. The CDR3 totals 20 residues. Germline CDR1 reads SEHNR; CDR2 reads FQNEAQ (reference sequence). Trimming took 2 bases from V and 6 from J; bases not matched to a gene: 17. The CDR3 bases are TGTGCCAGCAGCTTACCGCCGAAGACTAGCGGGAGATTGGCTGGCAATGAGCAGTTCTTC. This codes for CASSLPPKTSGRLAGNEQFF. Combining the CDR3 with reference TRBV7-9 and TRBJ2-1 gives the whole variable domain DTGVSQNPRHKITKRGQNVTFRCDPISEHNRLYWYRQTLGQGPEFLTYFQNEAQLEKSRLLSDRFSAERPKGSFSTLEIQRTEQGDSAMYLCASSLPPKTSGRLAGNEQFFGPGTRLTVL.

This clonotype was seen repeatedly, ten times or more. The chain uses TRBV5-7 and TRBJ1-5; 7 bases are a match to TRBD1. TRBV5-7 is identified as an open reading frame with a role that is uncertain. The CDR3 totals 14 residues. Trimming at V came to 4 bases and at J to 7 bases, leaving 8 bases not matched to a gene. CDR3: CASSRNRGVQPQHF. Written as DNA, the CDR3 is TGTGCCAGCAGCCGGAACAGGGGCGTCCAGCCCCAGCATTTT.

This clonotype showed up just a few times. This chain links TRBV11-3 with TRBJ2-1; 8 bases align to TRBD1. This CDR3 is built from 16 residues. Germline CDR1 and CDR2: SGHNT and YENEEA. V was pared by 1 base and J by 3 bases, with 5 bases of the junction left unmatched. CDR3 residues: CASSLGGTGDYNEQFF. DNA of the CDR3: TGTGCCAGCAGCTTAGGAGGGACAGGAGACTACAATGAGCAGTTCTTC.